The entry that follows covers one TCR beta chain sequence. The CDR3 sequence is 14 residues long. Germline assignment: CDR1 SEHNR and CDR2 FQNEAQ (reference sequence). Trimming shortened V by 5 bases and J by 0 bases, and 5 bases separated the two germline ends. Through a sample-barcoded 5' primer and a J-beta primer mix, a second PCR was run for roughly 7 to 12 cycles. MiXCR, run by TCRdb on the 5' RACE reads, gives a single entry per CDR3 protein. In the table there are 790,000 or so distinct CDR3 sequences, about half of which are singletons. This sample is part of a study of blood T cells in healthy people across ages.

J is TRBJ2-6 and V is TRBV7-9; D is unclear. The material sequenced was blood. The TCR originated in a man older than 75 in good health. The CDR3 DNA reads TGTGCCAGCAGCAAAAGCTCTGGGGCCAACGTCCTGACTTTC. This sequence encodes CASSKSSGANVLTF.